This T cell receptor beta chain appears in the sequencing data of a study of T cell responses to AZD1222 COVID-19 vaccine (dated by TCRdb to about 2021). About the full investigation: Because spike-specific TCR depth and breadth did not differ between the two schedules, AZD1222 recipients who got a second dose at roughly 4 weeks were pooled with those who got a second dose at roughly 12 weeks. TCR sequencing covered more than 230 trial participants: 207 given two doses of AZD1222 and 26 given two doses of MenACWY control vaccine. Enrollment into the trials was organized by age into subgroups of 18-55, 56-69 and 70-plus years, and those subgroups contained roughly 150, 30 and 60 TCR-sequenced participants, respectively. General findings and caveats noted by the study authors: In the small 56-69-year group, the increase in depth fell short of significance, most likely because of low power. Conclusions about previously exposed vaccinees were limited because only six AZD1222 recipients were SARS-CoV-2 seropositive at baseline. No day 14 peak-response samples were available, so repertoires were characterized only after the peak T cell response. The whole spike protein was spanned by vaccine-associated CD4 TCRs, and dominant responses were seen in regions 160-218 and 743-854. After two AZD1222 doses, spike-specific TCR breadth and depth were significantly higher than at day 0 and than in MenACWY recipients. Participants were mostly white British and included more females than males, and it was suggested by the authors that clonal diversity may have been underestimated. Reportedly, close to half of the unique spike-specific TCRs recognized epitopes lying outside the regions that are mutated in the B.1.351 and B.1.1.7 variants.

Explained via the paper, the time point label denotes: baseline before first vaccination. Vaccinee samples came from UK trials COV001 and COV002, including a single-blind randomized controlled phase 2/3 trial of AZD1222 (ChAdOx1 nCoV-19) in healthy adults. For TCRbeta chain sequencing, PBMC samples from trial participants were taken at day 0 and at day 28 after the second dose. In the case of this clone: Its antigen is unknown. No qualities accompany the bases; no much larger clone lies one base away.

The CDR3 regions of human TCRbeta chains were analyzed by immunosequencing. As for the authors' bioinformatics: TCRs in the repertoires were compared against a reference library of SARS-CoV-2-specific TCRs that had been generated with the MIRA antigen-specificity platform. Breadth meant the fraction of unique TCRs that were SARS-CoV-2-associated, whereas depth meant the fraction of total T cells that were SARS-CoV-2-associated. Using the MIRA data, each spike-specific TCR was mapped to the spike region that the TCR reacts to and placed in a CD4 or CD8 class. Log10-transformed breadth and depth values were compared by one-way ANOVA with Sidak's multiple comparisons tests. TCRdb mirrors the immuneACCESS table, restricted to in-frame sequences. Some clones are absent from its copies; in checked studies, under half trace to an unresolved V gene, and the reason for the others is unknown. The V and J calls and clone size come from that table; D and trimming were worked out from the DNA. For this sample the table gives 120,000 to 150,000 clones, of which about 90% were detected only once. Approximately 3.1% of the sample comes from the top ten.

There are 15 amino acids in the CDR3, from cysteine to phenylalanine inclusive. CDR3 DNA is the only sequence kept; it has 45 bases, read in frame from the first base. V loses 6 bases of germline sequence and J loses 7 bases, and the interval between the two ends is 19 bases. The germline V gene sets CDR1 to MNHEY and CDR2 to SVGAGI. This TCR derives from an adult in good health. Recombination connected TRBV6-5 to TRBJ1-5; D gene: possibly TRBD1, on 6 matching bases. The starting material was peripheral blood, obtained on day 0 of AZD1222 vaccination. The sequenced DNA is TGTGCCAGCAGCCCACATCGGGGGGGCTGGCAGCCCCAGCATTTT. Its coded protein is CASSPHRGGWQPQHF.